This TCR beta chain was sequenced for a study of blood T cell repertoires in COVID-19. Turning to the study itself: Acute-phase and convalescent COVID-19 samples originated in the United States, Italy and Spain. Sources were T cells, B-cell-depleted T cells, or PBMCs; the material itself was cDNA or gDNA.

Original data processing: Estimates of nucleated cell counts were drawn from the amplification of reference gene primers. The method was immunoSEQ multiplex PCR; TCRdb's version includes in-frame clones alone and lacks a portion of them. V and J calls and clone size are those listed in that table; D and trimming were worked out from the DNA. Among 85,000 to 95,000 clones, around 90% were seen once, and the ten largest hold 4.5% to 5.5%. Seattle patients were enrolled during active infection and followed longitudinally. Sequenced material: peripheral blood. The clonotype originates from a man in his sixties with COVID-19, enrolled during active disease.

The CDR3 loop reads CASMGQDSNQPQHF. In nucleotides, the CDR3 is TGTGCCAGTATGGGACAGGATAGCAATCAGCCCCAGCATTTT. The V gene is TRBV19, the J gene TRBJ1-5; TRBD1 aligns across 8 bases. CDR3 length equals 14 residues. After removal of 7 bases from V and 0 bases from J, the junction contained 2 bases not matched to a gene. Germline loops: CDR1 LNHDA, CDR2 SQIVND (reference sequence).